This TCR beta chain was retrieved from a study of blood T cell repertoires in COVID-19. The wider study: The cDNA or gDNA used as material had been derived from T cells, B-cell-depleted T cells, or PBMCs.

From germline, CDR1 is SEHNR and CDR2 FQNEAQ (reference sequence). The V end was cut by 3 bases, the J end by 4 bases, with 16 bases between. This CDR3 region has 15 residues. TCRdb's table, derived via immunoSEQ multiplex PCR, lists solely in-frame clones and lacks some. The table shows hundreds of thousands of clones, with 70% to 90% occurring only once. Source material: peripheral blood. This clonotype was obtained from a man aged 18 to 30 with active or convalescent COVID-19. The chain uses TRBV7-9 and TRBJ2-7; maybe TRBD2 (6 bases). The CDR3 DNA is TGTGCCAGCAGCTTGGGGGGTGGGGCCCTATACGAGCAGTACTTC. Protein product: CASSLGGGALYEQYF.